This T cell receptor beta chain was sequenced for a study of T-cell reconstitution after alpha-beta-depleted transplantation in children. CDR1 and CDR2 from the germline V gene are SGHRS and YFSETQ. This CDR3 contains 16 residues. Unmatched junction bases numbered 9, after V lost 3 bases and J lost 6 bases. This clonotype was observed a handful of times. Unique molecular identifiers tagged the TCRbeta library. Each CDR3 protein is one row after TCRdb ran MiXCR on the PCR reads. This table holds a few hundred thousand distinct CDR3 sequences, about 17% found once. The chain carries TRBV5-1 and TRBJ2-1; 10 bases are shared with TRBD2. This clonotype originated in a human donor who donated a stem cell graft to a child with acute lymphoblastic leukemia. Sequenced material: PBMCs from the stem cell graft donor, taken from the stem cell graft. In DNA form, the CDR3 reads TGCGCCAGCAGCTCCACCGCTAGCGGGGGACCCAATGAGCAGTTCTTC. Encoded protein: CASSSTASGGPNEQFF.